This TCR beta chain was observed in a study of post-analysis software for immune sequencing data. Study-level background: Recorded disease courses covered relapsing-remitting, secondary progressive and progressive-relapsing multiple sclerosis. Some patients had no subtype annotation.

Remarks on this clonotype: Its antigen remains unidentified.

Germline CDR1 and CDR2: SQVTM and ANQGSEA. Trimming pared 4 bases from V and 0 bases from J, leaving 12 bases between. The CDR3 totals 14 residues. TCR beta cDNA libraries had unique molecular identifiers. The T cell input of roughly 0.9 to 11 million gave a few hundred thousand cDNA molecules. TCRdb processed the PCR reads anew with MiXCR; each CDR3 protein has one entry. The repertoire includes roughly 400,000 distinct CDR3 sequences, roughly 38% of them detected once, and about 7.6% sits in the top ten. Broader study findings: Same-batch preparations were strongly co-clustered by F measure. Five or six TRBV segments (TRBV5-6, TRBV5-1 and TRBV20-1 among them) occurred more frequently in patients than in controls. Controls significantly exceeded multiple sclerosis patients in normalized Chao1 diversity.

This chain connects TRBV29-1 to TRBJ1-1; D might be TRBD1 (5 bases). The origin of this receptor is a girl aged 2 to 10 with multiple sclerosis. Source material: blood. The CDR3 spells CSVAHRLVNTEAFF. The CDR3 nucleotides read TGCAGCGTTGCTCACAGGTTGGTGAACACTGAAGCTTTCTTT.